One T cell receptor (beta chain) is described in this entry. Its antigen is not yet known. No per-base quality is available; no much larger clone lies one base away. This entry is derived from a study of blood T cell repertoires in COVID-19 (TCRdb year 2020). About the full investigation: Collaborator samples came from the United States, Italy and Spain and covered acute and convalescent phases of COVID-19. Where available, HLA class I and class II types were obtained from metadata supplied by the sample provider rather than from assay-based typing. A de-identified subject ID, COVID-19 status, age in years and sex were almost always included in the sample metadata. The samples were drawn from two sources: the first 160 participants of the ongoing ImmuneRACE study, and 1,254 subjects contributed by 6 global collaborators. The material from the prospective study consisted of cDNA or gDNA derived from T cells, B-cell-depleted T cells, or PBMCs. The repertoires were made available in a free public database intended to serve as a resource for research on the immune response to SARS-CoV-2. The dataset comprised deeply sampled blood TCRbeta repertoires from subjects exposed to, actively infected with, or recovered from COVID-19. What the study reported, not specific to this receptor: The quantity of clinical and demographic metadata differed by source and by participant and was supplied without curation.

TCRbeta CDR3 regions were amplified from genomic DNA using the immunoSEQ Assay, a bias-controlled multiplex PCR. Per the authors' processing: The number of nucleated cells in each sample was estimated by amplification of reference gene primers within the assay. To quantify the absolute abundance of each unique TCRbeta CDR3 rearrangement, sequence reads were collapsed and filtered. For each sample, productive Simpson clonality was calculated by taking the square root of Simpson's diversity index across productive rearrangements. TCRdb took over this immuneACCESS table, retaining in-frame rearrangements with V and J assigned. Such tables are incomplete; in checked studies, under half of the missing clones stem from an unresolved V gene, and the remainder is unexplained. That table supplies the V and J calls and clone size; D and trimming were determined from the DNA. Counted in this sample were about 34,000 clones; 60% to 80% of them appeared once. The ten largest clones add up to more than 15% of the sample.

The CDR3 spans 19 residues, from the cysteine through the phenylalanine. Only the CDR3 DNA stays, 57 bases, in frame from base 1. The germline V gene (reference sequence) gives CDR1 as LGHDT and CDR2 as YNNKEL. Unmatched junction bases come to 13, with V trimmed by 1 base and J by 6 bases. The collaborating institutions used their own protocols to collect whole blood in K2EDTA tubes. Collaborator samples were shipped for TCRbeta analysis as frozen whole blood, isolated PBMCs, or DNA extracted from either sample type. Material for sequencing was peripheral blood. The chain is assembled from TRBV3-1 (or the pseudogene TRBV3-2) and TRBJ2-2, with 11 junctional bases fitting TRBD1. The clonotype comes from a human donor in a cohort sampled during active COVID-19. CDR3 sequence: CASSQVIPGQGVRAGELFF. The bases are TGTGCCAGCAGCCAAGTAATTCCGGGACAGGGGGTGAGAGCCGGGGAGCTGTTTTTT.